This T cell receptor (beta chain) was profiled in a study of cytomegalovirus exposure and HLA in healthy donors. Study context: The use of the same platform for the 100 to 150 validation repertoires and the roughly 680 first-cohort repertoires was reported by a later analysis.

Clones were read by immunoSEQ multiplex PCR, and TCRdb kept only the in-frame ones, dropping some. The sample carries more than 200,000 clones, around 90% recorded once. This CDR3 region has 15 residues. The sequence derives from a woman in her twenties or thirties in good health and CMV-seronegative. The rearrangement uses TRBV21-1 and TRBJ1-2. TRBV21-1 represents a pseudogene. The sample consisted of PBMCs. CDR3 sequence: CASSKNCRGGYGYTF. CDR3 DNA: TGTGCCAGCAGCAAAAATTGTCGGGGGGGCTATGGCTACACCTTC.